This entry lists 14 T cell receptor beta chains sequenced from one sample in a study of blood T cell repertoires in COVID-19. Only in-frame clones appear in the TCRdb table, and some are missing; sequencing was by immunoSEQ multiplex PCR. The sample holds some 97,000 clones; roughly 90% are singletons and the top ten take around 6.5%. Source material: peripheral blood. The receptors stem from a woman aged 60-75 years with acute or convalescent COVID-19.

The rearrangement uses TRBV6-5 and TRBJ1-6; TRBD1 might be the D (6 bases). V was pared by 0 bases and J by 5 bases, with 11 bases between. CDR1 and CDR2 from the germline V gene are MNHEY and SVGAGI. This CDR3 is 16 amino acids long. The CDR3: CASSYSRTVHNSPLHF. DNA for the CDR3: TGTGCCAGCAGTTACTCACGGACAGTTCATAATTCACCCCTCCACTTT.

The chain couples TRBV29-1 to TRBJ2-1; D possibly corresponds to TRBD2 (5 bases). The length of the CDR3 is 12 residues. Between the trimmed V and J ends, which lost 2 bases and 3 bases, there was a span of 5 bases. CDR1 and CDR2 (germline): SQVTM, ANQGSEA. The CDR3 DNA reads TGCAGCGTTGAAACTAGCTACAATGAGCAGTTCTTC. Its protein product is CSVETSYNEQFF.

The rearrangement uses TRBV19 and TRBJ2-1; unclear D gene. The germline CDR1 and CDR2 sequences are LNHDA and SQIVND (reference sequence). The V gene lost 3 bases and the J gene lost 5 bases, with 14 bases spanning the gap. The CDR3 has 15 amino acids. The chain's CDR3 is CASSITLTSHNEQFF. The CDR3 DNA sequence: TGTGCCAGTAGTATCACGCTCACTTCTCACAATGAGCAGTTCTTC.

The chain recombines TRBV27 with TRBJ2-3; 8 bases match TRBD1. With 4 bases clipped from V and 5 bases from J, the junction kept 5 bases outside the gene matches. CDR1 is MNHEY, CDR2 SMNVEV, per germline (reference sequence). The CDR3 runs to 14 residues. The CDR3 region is CASSYQGAQDTQYF. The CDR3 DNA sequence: TGTGCCAGCAGTTACCAGGGGGCGCAAGATACGCAGTATTTT.

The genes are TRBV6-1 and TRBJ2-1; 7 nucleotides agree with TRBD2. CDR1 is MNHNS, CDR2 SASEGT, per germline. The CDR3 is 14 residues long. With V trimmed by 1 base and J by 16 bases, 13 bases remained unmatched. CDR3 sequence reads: CASSEGTRGRPTFF. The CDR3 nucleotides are TGTGCCAGCAGTGAAGGGACTAGGGGTCGCCCCACATTCTTC.

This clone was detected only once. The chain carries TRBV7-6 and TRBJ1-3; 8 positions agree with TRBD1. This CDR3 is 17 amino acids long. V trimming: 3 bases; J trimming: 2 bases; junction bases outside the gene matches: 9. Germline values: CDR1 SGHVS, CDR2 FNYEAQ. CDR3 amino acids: CASSLLDRGLTGNTIYF. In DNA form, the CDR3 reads TGTGCCAGCAGCTTGCTCGACAGGGGTCTGACTGGAAACACCATATATTTT.

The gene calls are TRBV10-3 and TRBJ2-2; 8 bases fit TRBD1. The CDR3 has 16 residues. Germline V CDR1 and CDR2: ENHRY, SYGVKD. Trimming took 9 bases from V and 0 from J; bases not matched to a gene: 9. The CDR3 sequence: CAIAMDRVANTGELFF. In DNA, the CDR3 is TGTGCCATAGCCATGGACAGGGTCGCGAACACCGGGGAGCTGTTTTTT.

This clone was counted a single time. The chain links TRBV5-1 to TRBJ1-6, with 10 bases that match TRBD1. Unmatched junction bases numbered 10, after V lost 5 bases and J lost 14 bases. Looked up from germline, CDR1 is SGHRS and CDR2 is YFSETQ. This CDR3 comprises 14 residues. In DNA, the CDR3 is TGCGCCAGCAGTCAAAATCCGGGACAGGGGACCCTCCACTTT. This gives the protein CASSQNPGQGTLHF.

CDR3 sequence: CATSGTGSQADTQYF. The CDR3 region has the DNA TGTGCCACCAGTGGAACCGGGAGTCAGGCAGATACGCAGTATTTT. The gene calls are TRBV24-1 and TRBJ2-3; TRBD2 is a possible D gene (6 bases). Trimming took off 5 bases at V and 4 bases at J, with 15 bases between the two ends. The CDR3 covers 15 residues. Germline V gene sequence: CDR1 KGHDR, CDR2 SFDVKD.

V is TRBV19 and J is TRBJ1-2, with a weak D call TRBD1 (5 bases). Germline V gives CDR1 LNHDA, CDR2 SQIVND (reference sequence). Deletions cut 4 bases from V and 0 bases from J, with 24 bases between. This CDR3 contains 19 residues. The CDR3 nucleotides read TGTGCCAGTAGTACCAATCGGGGGGGACCGGGAGACGCTAACTATGGCTACACCTTC. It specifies CASSTNRGGPGDANYGYTF.

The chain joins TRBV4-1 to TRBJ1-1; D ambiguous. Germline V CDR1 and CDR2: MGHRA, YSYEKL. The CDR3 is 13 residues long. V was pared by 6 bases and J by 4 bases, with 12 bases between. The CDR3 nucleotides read TGCGCCAGCAGGACGAGGGTGGGCACTGAAGCTTTCTTT. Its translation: CASRTRVGTEAFF.

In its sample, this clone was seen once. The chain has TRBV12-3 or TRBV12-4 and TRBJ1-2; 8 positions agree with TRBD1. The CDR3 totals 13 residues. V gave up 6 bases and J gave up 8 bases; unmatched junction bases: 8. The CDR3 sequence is CASRSTGGEGYTF. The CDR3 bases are TGTGCCAGCAGGTCCACAGGGGGGGAAGGCTACACCTTC.

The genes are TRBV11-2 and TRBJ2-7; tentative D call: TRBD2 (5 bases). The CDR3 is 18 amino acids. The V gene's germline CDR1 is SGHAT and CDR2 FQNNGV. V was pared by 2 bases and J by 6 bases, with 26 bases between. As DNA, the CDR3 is TGTGCCAGCAGCTTAATCGATCCAGGAGAGGGTGTACGGGTCGAGCAGTACGTC. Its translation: CASSLIDPGEGVRVEQYV.

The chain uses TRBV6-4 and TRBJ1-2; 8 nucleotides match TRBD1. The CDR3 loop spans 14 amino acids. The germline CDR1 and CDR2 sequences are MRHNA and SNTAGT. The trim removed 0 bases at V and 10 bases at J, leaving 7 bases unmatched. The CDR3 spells CASSDSSRGPNYTF. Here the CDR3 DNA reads TGTGCCAGCAGTGACTCTTCCAGGGGGCCCAACTACACCTTC.